These 10 T cell receptor beta chains were all obtained from the same sample, sequenced in a study of CD8+ T cells in alopecia areata (dated by TCRdb to 2016 to 2019). Interpreted using the paper, the time point label stands for: baseline before oral tofacitinib. The library was generated by the immunoSEQ multiplex PCR assay. RNA was extracted from all samples and reverse transcribed into cDNA as template for TCR sequencing. Not all clones reach the TCRdb copy of this immuneACCESS table, which keeps in-frame sequences only. Checked studies attribute under half of the gap to unresolved V genes and leave the rest unexplained. The sample table shows about 69,000 clones, and approximately 61% are seen once. The ten top clones hold approximately 15% of the sample. This specimen consisted of CD8+ T cells sorted from blood, obtained at week 0. The receptors were sampled from a human donor with alopecia areata.

This clone appeared once. V usage is TRBV29-1 and J usage is TRBJ1-1, with D uncertain. V was shortened by 8 bases and J by 11 bases, with 15 bases between the two germline ends. The CDR3 loop spans 10 amino acids. The germline V gene encodes CDR1 SQVTM and CDR2 ANQGSEA. The chain's CDR3 is CSHNGVEAFF. Written as DNA, the CDR3 is TGCAGCCACAACGGGGTGGAGGCTTTCTTT.

In nucleotides, the CDR3 is TGTGCCAGCAGTTACGTCATCGGGAACACCGGGGAGCTGTTTTTT. Translating gives CASSYVIGNTGELFF. This chain connects TRBV6-5 to TRBJ2-2; no clear D gene. Germline values: CDR1 MNHEY, CDR2 SVGAGI. CDR3 size: 15 residues. V was shortened by 2 bases and J by 1 base, with 8 bases between the two germline ends.

V gene TRBV14 combines with J gene TRBJ2-3; no definite D call. The germline V and J ends were trimmed by 2 bases and 2 bases, with 8 bases remaining between them. CDR1 SGHDN and CDR2 FVKESK come from the germline V gene. The CDR3 totals 14 residues. CDR3 residues: CASSQLTPTDTQYF. Written as DNA, the CDR3 is TGTGCCAGCAGCCAACTAACTCCCACAGATACGCAGTATTTT.

The CDR3 DNA is TGTGCCAGCAGCTTAGATGATGTGAGGGACAGACTCCACTTT. Amino acids: CASSLDDVRDRLHF. V and J are TRBV7-9 and TRBJ1-6, with TRBD1 identical over 7 bases. Looked up from germline, CDR1 is SEHNR and CDR2 is FQNEAQ (reference sequence). V was clipped by 1 base and J by 16 bases; unmatched bases: 10. This CDR3 spans 14 amino acids.

The chain combines TRBV27 with TRBJ2-7; 9 nucleotides match TRBD1. This CDR3 is built from 15 residues. V dropped 6 bases and J dropped 3; count of bases not matched to a gene: 9. The germline V gene has CDR1 MNHEY and CDR2 SMNVEV (reference sequence). CDR3 in DNA: TGTGCCAGCAGCGGATCCGGGACAGGGTTCTACGAGCAGTACTTC. Its protein is CASSGSGTGFYEQYF.

In this sample, this clone turned up a few times. This chain links TRBV4-1 with TRBJ2-1; perhaps TRBD1 as D (5 bases). CDR3 length equals 16 residues. Trimming left V 1 base short and J 0 bases short, with 10 bases between. Germline CDR1 MGHRA, CDR2 YSYEKL. The CDR3, as DNA: TGCGCCAGCAGCCAAGTATCAGGGTACTCCTACAATGAGCAGTTCTTC. It is translated as CASSQVSGYSYNEQFF.

The chain employs TRBV2 and TRBJ2-5; D is unclear. The CDR3 contains 14 residues. V lost 3 bases and J lost 5, with 13 bases in between. Germline CDR1 SNHLY, CDR2 FYNNEI. The CDR3, as DNA: TGTGCCAGCAGTGAGTGGACGAACGGGGAGACCCAGTACTTC. Protein sequence: CASSEWTNGETQYF.

The CDR3, as DNA: TGTGCCCACTACGGGAGGACGGACTCTGGGGCCAACGTCCTGACTTTC. It is translated as CAHYGRTDSGANVLTF. V is TRBV2 and J is TRBJ2-6; 7 positions match TRBD2. V trimming: 11 bases; J trimming: 0 bases; junction bases outside the gene matches: 10. The CDR3 is 16 residues long. In germline, CDR1 is SNHLY, CDR2 FYNNEI.

This chain connects TRBV7-9 to TRBJ2-1; 8 bases are a match to TRBD2. In germline, CDR1 is SEHNR, CDR2 FQNEAQ (reference sequence). This CDR3 region has 14 residues. Losses at the gene ends were 5 bases for V and 8 bases for J; bases not matched to a gene: 8. CDR3 DNA: TGTGCCAGCAGCGTCAATCCGGGACTAGATGAGCAGTTCTTC. This codes for CASSVNPGLDEQFF. Full variable domain (rest looked up from reference TRBV7-9 and TRBJ2-1): DTGVSQNPRHKITKRGQNVTFRCDPISEHNRLYWYRQTLGQGPEFLTYFQNEAQLEKSRLLSDRFSAERPKGSFSTLEIQRTEQGDSAMYLCASSVNPGLDEQFFGPGTRLTVL.

This clone showed up just a few times. This chain uses TRBV7-2 with TRBJ2-2; D perhaps matches TRBD2 (6 bases). Trimming stripped 4 bases from V and 2 bases from J, with 20 bases between. Germline values: CDR1 SGHTA, CDR2 FQGNSA. This CDR3 is built from 18 residues. The CDR3 protein is CASSSPSGEAYNTGELFF. The CDR3 coding sequence is TGTGCCAGCAGCTCCCCGTCCGGGGAGGCATATAACACCGGGGAGCTGTTTTTT.